This T cell receptor beta chain was recorded in a study of blood T cell repertoires in COVID-19. Overall study context: Acute and convalescent COVID-19 specimens originated in the United States, Italy and Spain. From T cells, B-cell-depleted T cells, or PBMCs came the material, which was cDNA or gDNA.

Enrolment of Seattle patients took place during active infection, and they were followed longitudinally. Some clones are missing from TCRdb's copy, which holds only in-frame ones; the method was immunoSEQ multiplex PCR. The table has around 310,000 clones, around 91% seen once. Sequencing input: peripheral blood. The receptor was isolated from a woman in her thirties or forties with COVID-19, enrolled during active disease.

CDR3 protein: CASSPPGQMNTEAFF. The CDR3 DNA follows: TGTGCCAGTAGTCCCCCGGGACAGATGAACACTGAAGCTTTCTTT. The J gene is TRBJ1-1, the V gene TRBV19; 7 nucleotides match TRBD1. CDR3 size: 15 residues. The V and J ends lost 5 bases and 0 bases, in that order; junction bases with no gene match: 6. CDR1 and CDR2 from the germline V gene are LNHDA and SQIVND (reference sequence).